Each of the 13 T cell receptor beta chains below was sequenced from the same sample in a study of lymphopenia after photon versus proton radiotherapy. Sequencing was performed with immunoSEQ multiplex PCR; in TCRdb, only in-frame clones are kept and a portion is missing. This table holds 150,000 to 200,000 clones, 80% to 90% found once. This sample comprised peripheral blood, obtained from a patient treated with photon-based radiotherapy. These receptors all come from a man between 50 and 59 years old with gastric cancer.

The rearrangement links TRBV2 to TRBJ2-7; D unclear. Trimming left V 7 bases short and J 4 bases short, with 11 bases between. The CDR3 contains 12 residues. Germline V lookup: CDR1 SNHLY, CDR2 FYNNEI. This CDR3 reads CASIPDSYEQYF. The CDR3 DNA follows: TGTGCCAGCATTCCAGATTCGTACGAGCAGTACTTC.

The genes are TRBV6-5 and TRBJ1-1; D unresolved. This CDR3 comprises 14 residues. Trimming shortened V by 4 bases and J by 1 base, and 10 bases separated the two germline ends. In germline, CDR1 is MNHEY, CDR2 SVGAGI. This chain's CDR3 is CASSFGRENTEAFF. The CDR3 DNA sequence: TGTGCCAGCAGTTTCGGACGGGAGAACACTGAAGCTTTCTTT.

The gene calls are TRBV28 and TRBJ1-5, with a possible D match to TRBD1 (6 bases). V was cut by 5 bases and J by 6 bases, with 11 bases left in between. The germline gives CDR1 MDHEN, CDR2 SYDVKM. The CDR3 extends over 13 amino acids. CDR3 DNA sequence: TGTGCCAGCAGTAACAGGGCTGCTCAGCCCCAGCATTTT. As protein: CASSNRAAQPQHF.

The rearrangement links TRBV19 to TRBJ2-7; D is unresolved. Germline values: CDR1 LNHDA, CDR2 SQIVND (reference sequence). V shed 10 bases and J shed 0 bases, with 13 bases lying between them. The CDR3 spans 13 residues. The CDR3 reads CATLGSSSYEQYF. CDR3 coding DNA: TGTGCCACCCTCGGGTCGAGCTCCTACGAGCAGTACTTC.

V gene TRBV7-2 combines with J gene TRBJ2-3; D unresolved. CDR3 length: 15 residues. The germline V gene has CDR1 SGHTA and CDR2 FQGNSA. Trimming took 1 base from V and 2 from J, leaving 10 bases between them. This CDR3 reads CASSLGLKPTDTQYF. The CDR3 DNA is TGTGCCAGCAGCTTAGGACTTAAGCCCACAGATACGCAGTATTTT.

The genes are TRBV18 and TRBJ1-1; perhaps TRBD1 as D (5 bases). Per germline, CDR1 KGHSH and CDR2 LQKENI. This CDR3 has 16 residues. V lost 3 bases and J 4 bases, leaving 18 bases between the germline ends. The CDR3 here is CASSPPWQGRSTEAFF. In DNA, the CDR3 is TGTGCCAGCTCACCTCCCTGGCAGGGCCGATCCACTGAAGCTTTCTTT.

This clone showed up just once. The chain carries TRBV28 and TRBJ2-7, with no clear D. The germline gives CDR1 MDHEN, CDR2 SYDVKM. The CDR3 runs to 15 residues. The germline V and J ends were trimmed by 2 bases and 2 bases, with 13 bases remaining between them. CDR3 protein: CASSLSLRATYEQYF. The DNA for the CDR3 is TGTGCCAGCAGTTTAAGCCTCCGGGCCACCTACGAGCAGTACTTC.

Of note for this clone: At one of its ends the junction is not consistent with the germline gene, which may arise from a read error. The genes are TRBV30 and TRBJ1-2; 9 bases are shared with TRBD1. Per germline, CDR1 GTSNPN and CDR2 SVGIG (reference sequence). The CDR3 has 13 residues. CDR3 bases: TGTGCCTGGAGTGTACGGGGACAGGGCCATTGCTCCTTC. Amino acids: CAWSVRGQGHCSF.

The chain employs TRBV28 and TRBJ2-3, with TRBD2 matching over 14 bases. This CDR3 contains 16 residues. V was pared by 5 bases and J by 4 bases, with 5 bases of the junction left unmatched. CDR1 MDHEN and CDR2 SYDVKM come from the germline V gene. The CDR3 sequence: CASSPRLAGGPDTQYF. The CDR3, as DNA: TGTGCCAGCAGTCCAAGACTAGCGGGAGGGCCAGATACGCAGTATTTT.

The rearrangement joins TRBV7-8 to TRBJ2-7; 9 bases are a match to TRBD1. J lost 0 bases, V lost 5 bases, and 8 bases had no gene match. This CDR3 is 16 amino acids long. The germline V gene has CDR1 SGHVS and CDR2 FQNEAQ. CDR3 coding DNA: TGTGCCAGCAGCATGGGACAGGGCCGGGGCTCCTACGAGCAGTACTTC. It yields the protein CASSMGQGRGSYEQYF.

CDR3 sequence (DNA): TGTGCCAGCTCACCAGGGTCGAGTGGAGATACGCAGTATTTT. Translation gives CASSPGSSGDTQYF. The chain uses TRBV18 and TRBJ2-3; D not certain. Germline values: CDR1 KGHSH, CDR2 LQKENI. The CDR3 consists of 14 residues. The V gene lost 2 bases and the J gene lost 5 bases, with 11 bases spanning the gap.

The chain links TRBV5-8 to TRBJ2-7, with TRBD1 matching 9 bases. Germline V CDR1 and CDR2: SGHTS, YDEGEE. The CDR3 has 14 residues. The trim removed 5 bases at V and 0 bases at J, leaving 3 bases unmatched. CDR3 nucleotides: TGTGCCAGCAGAACGACAGGGGGCTCCTACGAGCAGTACTTC. Protein product: CASRTTGGSYEQYF.

V gene TRBV19 combines with J gene TRBJ2-2, with 7 bases identical to TRBD1. Germline values: CDR1 LNHDA, CDR2 SQIVND (reference sequence). After removal of 7 bases from V and 4 bases from J, the junction contained 9 bases not matched to a gene. This CDR3 has 15 amino acids. In DNA, the CDR3 is TGTGCCAGTACCCTGACAGGGCAAGTCACCGGGGAGCTGTTTTTT. Amino acid sequence: CASTLTGQVTGELFF.